What follows are 17 T cell receptor beta chains derived from one specimen sequenced in a study of regulatory T cells in long-lasting Graves disease (dated by TCRdb to the early 2020s). The meaning of the sample's time point label: newly diagnosed GD, antithyroid drugs for less than 3 months. For both TCR sequencing and RNA sequencing, RNA was extracted from PBMCs in TRIzol. Library method: multiplex PCR. Sequencing used an Illumina HiSeq 4000. To build TCR beta libraries, CDR3 regions were amplified by Arm-PCR using iRepertoire HTBI primers. TCRdb applied fastp at Q25 and MiXCR to the public reads, then kept only in-frame beta chains. A single entry per CDR3 protein holds the most common genes and DNA from its merged rows. Recorded for this sample are a few hundred thousand distinct CDR3 sequences; 11% to 15% of them occurred a single time. The top ten clonotypes cover roughly 15% of the sample. These data also formed part of another study, on T cells in Graves' hyperthyroidism and ophthalmopathy.

The source was peripheral blood mononuclear cells (PBMCs), collected at new diagnosis, from a patient treated with antithyroid drugs. Receptor source: a woman between 50 and 59 years old with Graves disease. Donor details come from another sample of the same person, matched by shared clones.

This clonotype was seen at least ten times. V and J are TRBV6-2 or TRBV6-3 and TRBJ2-1, with 11 bases lining up with TRBD2. This CDR3 contains 19 residues. Germline V CDR1 and CDR2: MNHEY, SVGEGT. V was clipped by 7 bases and J by 9 bases; unmatched bases: 23. For the CDR3, the DNA is TGTGCCAGCATGATGGGGACAGGCTTAATACTAGCGGGAGCGGGTGAGCAGTTCTTC. This translates into CASMMGTGLILAGAGEQFF.

The chain joins TRBV2 to TRBJ2-3, with D perhaps TRBD1 (6 bases). Trimming pared 7 bases from V and 1 base from J, leaving 9 bases between. The CDR3 loop spans 13 amino acids. CDR1 is SNHLY and CDR2 is FYNNEI in the germline V gene. The CDR3 sequence: CASKGDCTDTQYF. For the CDR3, the DNA is TGTGCCAGCAAGGGGGATTGCACAGATACGCAGTATTTT.

This clonotype has more than one count but fewer than ten. The chain combines TRBV18 with TRBJ2-5; D is perhaps TRBD2 (5 bases). The V gene lost 2 bases and the J gene lost 3 bases, with 10 bases spanning the gap. The germline V gene has CDR1 KGHSH and CDR2 LQKENI. CDR3 size: 14 residues. The CDR3 here is CASSPYQEEETQYF. The CDR3 DNA is TGTGCCAGCTCACCATACCAGGAGGAAGAGACCCAGTACTTC.

In its sample, this clonotype was seen a few times. A much larger clone differs by one base, so this may be a read error. The gene calls are TRBV2 and TRBJ1-5, with 7 bases lining up with TRBD1. This CDR3 is built from 14 residues. Per the germline V gene, CDR1 is SNHLY and CDR2 is FYNNEI. Trimming cost V 3 bases and J 5 bases; bases outside gene matches: 4. The CDR3 DNA reads as TGTGCCAGCAGTGACAGGGGGACCTATCAGCCCCAGCATTTT. Translating gives CASSDRGTYQPQHF. The full variable domain, in which reference TRBV2 and TRBJ1-5 provide the parts outside the CDR3, is EPEVTQTPSHQVTQMGQEVILRCVPISNHLYFYWYRQILGQKVEFLVSFYNNEISEKSEIFDDQFSVERPDGSNFTLKIRSTKLEDSAMYFCASSDRGTYQPQHFGDGTRLSIL.

The table lists this clonotype with many counts. The rearrangement links TRBV7-9 to TRBJ2-5; no definite D call. V dropped 3 bases and J dropped 3 bases, with 5 bases sitting between them. This CDR3 contains 12 residues. Germline values: CDR1 SEHNR, CDR2 FQNEAQ (reference sequence). The CDR3 DNA reads as TGTGCCAGCAGCTTGGTTGAAGAGACCCAGTACTTC. Its translation is CASSLVEETQYF.

The chain employs TRBV5-8 and TRBJ2-1, with 9 bases aligning to TRBD2. The CDR3 consists of 14 residues. Germline V lookup: CDR1 SGHTS, CDR2 YDEGEE. The V segment lost 2 bases and the J segment 7 bases; nucleotides outside the gene matches: 4. CDR3 region: CASSFSGSGNEQFF. CDR3 in DNA: TGTGCCAGCAGCTTTAGCGGGAGTGGGAATGAGCAGTTCTTC.

The chain links TRBV30 to TRBJ1-1; D gene uncertain. Germline V gene sequence: CDR1 GTSNPN, CDR2 SVGIG (reference sequence). CDR3 length equals 17 residues. Trimming took off 0 bases at V and 3 bases at J, with 20 bases between the two ends. The CDR3 nucleotides read TGTGCCTGGAGTGTACCCCCCCCCAGTCCATGGGACACTGAAGCTTTCTTT. Amino acid sequence: CAWSVPPPSPWDTEAFF.

This rearrangement joins TRBV28 to TRBJ2-1; TRBD1 is a possible D gene (6 bases). The CDR3 consists of 14 residues. Trimming cost V 5 bases and J 8 bases, with 16 bases left between them. Germline V gene data show CDR1 as MDHEN and CDR2 as SYDVKM. The CDR3 coding sequence is TGTGCCAGCAGTCCCGGACAGTCTGGGTATGAGCAGTTCTTC. It translates to CASSPGQSGYEQFF. Variable domain in full (rest from reference TRBV28 and TRBJ2-1): DVKVTQSSRYLVKRTGEKVFLECVQDMDHENMFWYRQDPGLGLRLIYFSYDVKMKEKGDIPEGYSVSREKKERFSLILESASTNQTSMYLCASSPGQSGYEQFFGPGTRLTVL.

Many counts were recorded for this clonotype. The J gene is TRBJ2-7, the V gene TRBV12-3 or TRBV12-4; possibly TRBD2 for D (6 bases). The CDR3 runs 15 residues. V lost 8 bases and J 0 bases, leaving 17 bases between the germline ends. CDR3 in amino acids: CASRIGSGASYEQYF. The CDR3 nucleotides read TGTGCCAGCCGGATTGGGTCGGGAGCCTCCTACGAGCAGTACTTC.

As regards this clonotype: This may arise from a read error, as a much more abundant clone is one base away. The rearrangement links TRBV12-3 or TRBV12-4 to TRBJ2-7; 10 bases are a match to TRBD1. The CDR3 covers 15 residues. CDR3 DNA sequence: TGTGCCAGCAGTCCACGGGACAGGGGATCCTACGGGCAGTACTTC. It encodes CASSPRDRGSYGQYF.

This clonotype was counted between two and nine times. V gene TRBV5-4 combines with J gene TRBJ2-6; D might be TRBD2 (5 bases). This CDR3 is built from 13 residues. The V end lost 10 bases, the J end lost 2 bases, and 10 bases lay between the germline ends. Germline V gene sequence: CDR1 SGHNT, CDR2 YYREEE (reference sequence). CDR3 DNA: TGTGCCCTCCGGGGTACTGGGGCCAACGTCCTGACTTTC. Translating gives CALRGTGANVLTF.

This rearrangement joins TRBV20-1 to TRBJ2-1, with D tentatively TRBD2 (6 bases). Trimming stripped 3 bases from V and 2 bases from J, with 11 bases between. The germline V gene has CDR1 DFQATT and CDR2 SNEGSKA (reference sequence). This CDR3 has 14 amino acids. CDR3 sequence (DNA): TGCAGTGCTAGCGGGAGAAACCCCTACAATGAGCAGTTCTTC. Translating gives CSASGRNPYNEQFF.

This clonotype was observed many times. The chain has TRBV2 and TRBJ2-7, with 12 bases fitting TRBD1. Germline V CDR1 and CDR2: SNHLY, FYNNEI. The CDR3 covers 14 residues. V shed 4 bases, J shed 7 bases, and the junction held 5 bases outside the gene matches. The CDR3 protein is CASSGGTGGGEQYF. The CDR3, as DNA: TGTGCCAGCAGTGGAGGGACAGGGGGCGGGGAGCAGTACTTC.

This clonotype was picked up many times. CDR3 protein: CASSLPTRMVSPQSTDTQYF. CDR3 DNA: TGTGCCAGCAGTTTACCCACCCGAATGGTTTCCCCCCAGTCGACAGATACGCAGTATTTT. The chain carries TRBV28 and TRBJ2-3; D remains unclear. The CDR3 has 20 amino acids. V was shortened by 2 bases and J by 3 bases, with 27 bases between the two germline ends. Germline loops: CDR1 MDHEN, CDR2 SYDVKM. Full variable domain (missing parts from reference TRBV28 and TRBJ2-3): DVKVTQSSRYLVKRTGEKVFLECVQDMDHENMFWYRQDPGLGLRLIYFSYDVKMKEKGDIPEGYSVSREKKERFSLILESASTNQTSMYLCASSLPTRMVSPQSTDTQYFGPGTRLTVL.

The chain combines TRBV6-1 with TRBJ1-2, with unresolved D. The germline V gene has CDR1 MNHNS and CDR2 SASEGT. V was pared by 4 bases and J by 8 bases, with 17 bases between. CDR3 length: 14 amino acids. Written as DNA, the CDR3 is TGTGCCAGCAGTGTCAACAGATCCCTGCTGGGCTACACCTTC. Encoded protein: CASSVNRSLLGYTF.

This clonotype was seen more than once but under ten times. The chain combines TRBV10-3 with TRBJ1-2; possibly TRBD1 for D (6 bases). Trimming shortened V by 6 bases and J by 5 bases, and 25 bases separated the two germline ends. Germline CDR1 ENHRY, CDR2 SYGVKD. The CDR3 sequence is 17 residues long. The CDR3 sequence: CAISLTLRDIKKYGYTF. CDR3 bases: TGTGCCATCAGCCTGACCCTTCGGGACATAAAAAAGTATGGCTACACCTTC.

In its sample, this clonotype was seen many times. CDR3 in amino acids: CASRVGREYSGELFF. The CDR3 nucleotides are TGTGCCAGCAGGGTGGGGCGGGAGTATTCCGGGGAGCTGTTTTTT. The genes are TRBV11-2 and TRBJ2-2; TRBD2 agrees at 7 bases. Germline CDR1 reads SGHAT; CDR2 reads FQNNGV. This CDR3 has 15 residues. The V gene end was trimmed by 6 bases and the J gene end by 6 bases; junction bases not matched to a gene: 10.